This T cell receptor beta chain was profiled in a study of low-dose radiotherapy and immunotherapy resistance in tumors (dated by TCRdb to the early 2020s). Broadly, across the study: Cohort 1 received 0.5 Gy per fraction every 2 weeks, with a prescribed total PTV dose of 6.5 Gy. Cohort 2 received 1 Gy per fraction every two weeks, with a total of 13 Gy over 26 weeks. Nivolumab and ipilimumab were both given intravenously, with nivolumab at a 240 mg flat dose every two weeks and ipilimumab at 1 mg/kg every six weeks. Cyclophosphamide 200 mg/m2 was given intravenously every two weeks, one day before each radiation and immunotherapy administration. Starting on cycle 1 day 1, patients took 300 mg of aspirin by mouth once a day for four cycles. No randomization into treatment groups was done for the people taking part in the trial. Eight patients were included in the translational analysis: three from the first dose cohort and the first five from the second dose cohort.

This clonotype was recorded once. Its antigen is still unknown. No base-level quality is on record; no much larger clone is a single base apart. One read alone provides weak support. CDR3 length: 15 amino acids, cysteine to phenylalanine. The retained sequence is limited to the CDR3, 45 bases, with the frame set at the first base. CDR1 and CDR2 were assigned from the germline V gene as MGHRA and YSYEKL. V gives up 0 bases and J gives up 3 bases, and the segment between their germline ends measures 9 bases. What this sample's time point label stands for: after trial treatment. Read against the paper, the sample's treatment or condition label means: LDRT plus nivolumab, ipilimumab, low-dose cyclophosphamide and aspirin (RACIN trial). The donors took part in RACIN, a single-arm, phase I, dose-escalation trial that combined nivolumab, ipilimumab, aspirin, low-dose cyclophosphamide and low-dose radiotherapy. To be eligible, a patient needed to have an advanced solid tumor that was TIL-negative.

Reads for this sample came from an Illumina HiSeq 2500. First-strand cDNA was synthesized with Superscript III and a set of TRAV- and TRBV-specific primers, covering both TCRalpha and TCRbeta chains. TCRs were amplified for about 20 PCR cycles with Phusion, using a constant-region primer paired with the adapter attached to the V primers. Isolated mRNA was amplified with the MessageAmp II aRNA Amplification Kit, using a roughly 17-hour in vitro transcription at 37°C. The Dynabeads mRNA DIRECT Purification Kit was used to isolate the mRNA for TCR sequencing. A second roughly 23-cycle Phusion PCR added indexed Illumina adapters, and products were purified with AMPure XP beads. Turning to the authors' computational methods: Custom Perl scripts pooled TCR sequences encoding the same protein, removed out-of-frame sequences and computed each clonotype's abundance. TCR sequences supported by only a single read were excluded from analysis. Repertoire metrics included Shannon entropy, Gini index, clonality, richness, and frequency of TCRs shared between repertoires. In-frame beta chains were kept once TCRdb had trimmed the public reads at Q25 with fastp and called clones with MiXCR. A single entry per CDR3 protein holds the most common genes and DNA from its merged rows. None of the V and J calls come from the authors' own analysis; TCRdb made them. Recorded for this sample are roughly 95,000 distinct CDR3 sequences; around 20% of them occurred a single time. The ten largest clonotypes hold around 13% of the sample.

The sample consisted of PBMCs, taken after low-dose radiotherapy plus immunotherapy. This receptor chain uses TRBV4-1 and TRBJ1-5, with a tentative D gene TRBD1 over 5 matching bases. The TCR sequence derives from a female donor with ovarian cancer. DNA sequence: TGCGCCAGCAGCCAAGATCGACAGAACAATCAGCCCCAGCATTTT. The encoded protein is CASSQDRQNNQPQHF.